The clone carrying this T cell receptor (beta chain) has at least ten counts. RNA transcripts gave rise to amplified TCR beta CDR3 regions. Initially, a first-round RT-PCR of the TCR CDR3 employed the HTBI primer set. TCRdb re-called the multiplex PCR reads with MiXCR, one entry per CDR3 protein. The sample holds fewer than 650,000 distinct CDR3 sequences, around 14% seen once. Germline V gene lookup returns CDR1 MDHEN and CDR2 SYDVKM. The CDR3 contains 18 residues. Trimming at V came to 1 base and at J to 1 base, leaving 10 bases not matched to a gene. This record comes from a study of T cells in Graves' hyperthyroidism and ophthalmopathy. Looking at the study overall: Once the initial diagnosis was made, peripheral blood was obtained before any treatment.

The sample was blood. The chain combines TRBV28 with TRBJ2-3; 8 bases match TRBD2. This receptor was obtained from a young woman with Graves' ophthalmopathy. The CDR3, as DNA: TGTGCCAGCAGTTTATACCCGGGGGGGGGTGAGGGCACAGATACGCAGTATTTT. As protein: CASSLYPGGGEGTDTQYF.